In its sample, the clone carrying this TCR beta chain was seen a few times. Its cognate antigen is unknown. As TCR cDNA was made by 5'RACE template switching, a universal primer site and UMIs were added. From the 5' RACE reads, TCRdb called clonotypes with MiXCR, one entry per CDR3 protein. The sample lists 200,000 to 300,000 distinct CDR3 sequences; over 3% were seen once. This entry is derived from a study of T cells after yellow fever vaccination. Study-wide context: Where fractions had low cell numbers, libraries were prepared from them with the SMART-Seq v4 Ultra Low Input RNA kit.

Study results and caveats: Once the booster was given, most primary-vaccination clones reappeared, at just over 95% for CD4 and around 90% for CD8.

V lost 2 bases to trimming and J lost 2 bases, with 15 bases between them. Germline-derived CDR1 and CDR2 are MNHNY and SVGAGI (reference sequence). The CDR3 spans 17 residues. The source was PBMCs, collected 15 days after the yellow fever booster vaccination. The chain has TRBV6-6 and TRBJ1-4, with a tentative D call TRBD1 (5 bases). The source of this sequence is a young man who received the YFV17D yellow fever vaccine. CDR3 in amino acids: CASSYGQGLGTNEKLFF. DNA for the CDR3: TGTGCCAGCAGTTACGGTCAGGGCCTCGGCACTAATGAAAAACTGTTTTTT.